A single sample gave rise to the 10 T cell receptor beta chains below, sequenced in a study of control samples from healthy donors and cancer patients. The repertoire was sequenced with immunoSEQ multiplex PCR; TCRdb's copy has only in-frame clones and lacks some. The sample holds about 34,000 clones, around 83% seen once. Sequenced input: PBMCs. The receptors here all came from a woman between 40 and 55 years old with lung cancer.

V and J are TRBV10-2 and TRBJ1-2, with a weak D call TRBD1 (5 bases). V gave up 0 bases and J gave up 2 bases, with 7 bases separating them. Germline V gene sequence: CDR1 WSHSY, CDR2 SAAADI. This CDR3 region has 14 residues. CDR3: CASSESGQNYGYTF. The CDR3 bases are TGCGCCAGCAGTGAGTCGGGGCAGAACTATGGCTACACCTTC.

The rearrangement joins TRBV7-8 to TRBJ1-2; 8 nucleotides align to TRBD1. Trimming at V came to 5 bases and at J to 4 bases, leaving 6 bases not matched to a gene. CDR1 is SGHVS and CDR2 is FQNEAQ in the germline V gene. The length of the CDR3 is 14 residues. The CDR3 protein is CASSNTQGAYGYTF. The CDR3 nucleotides are TGTGCCAGCAGCAACACCCAGGGGGCCTATGGCTACACCTTC.

This chain links TRBV5-6 with TRBJ1-5; D is uncertain. This CDR3 spans 15 amino acids. V shed 0 bases and J shed 1 base, with 8 bases lying between them. Germline values: CDR1 SGHDT, CDR2 YYEEEE. As DNA, the CDR3 is TGTGCCAGCAGCTTGGCCGCTGGGAGCAATCAGCCCCAGCATTTT. This sequence encodes CASSLAAGSNQPQHF.

This rearrangement joins TRBV6-4 to TRBJ2-2, with D possibly TRBD2 on 7 matching bases. V lost 0 bases to trimming and J lost 4 bases, with 9 bases between them. The CDR3 consists of 15 residues. Germline CDR1 and CDR2: MRHNA and SNTAGT. The CDR3 DNA sequence: TGTGCCAGCAGTGACTCGGGGGGGGCCACCGGGGAGCTGTTTTTT. This sequence encodes CASSDSGGATGELFF.

The chain employs TRBV6-1 and TRBJ1-2, with 7 positions matching TRBD1. The germline gives CDR1 MNHNS, CDR2 SASEGT. The CDR3 has 16 amino acids. V lost 2 bases and J lost 8; bases outside the gene matches: 14. CDR3 amino acids: CASSERGRGDWKGYTF. CDR3 nucleotides: TGTGCCAGCAGTGAACGGGGCAGGGGGGATTGGAAAGGCTACACCTTC.

The V and J genes are TRBV24-1 and TRBJ1-5; D remains ambiguous. The length of the CDR3 is 14 residues. CDR1 is KGHDR and CDR2 is SFDVKD in the germline V gene. Trimming removed 3 bases at V and 3 bases at J, with 8 bases between. CDR3 sequence reads: CATSDPMNNQPQHF. The CDR3 DNA sequence: TGTGCCACCAGTGATCCGATGAACAATCAGCCCCAGCATTTT.

CDR3 DNA: TGTGCCAGTAGTATAGCAGGCAGAACCTACGAGCAGTACTTC. This codes for CASSIAGRTYEQYF. The chain recombines TRBV19 with TRBJ2-7; no firm D call. V lost 1 base, J lost 2 bases, and 9 bases lay in between. This CDR3 has 14 residues. CDR1 and CDR2 (germline): LNHDA, SQIVND (reference sequence).

CDR3 sequence reads: CASSIGLFVETQYF. CDR3 DNA: TGCGCCAGCAGCATCGGTCTGTTCGTAGAGACCCAGTACTTC. The V call is TRBV5-1, the J call TRBJ2-5; D not certain. The V and J ends lost 4 bases and 4 bases respectively, with 14 bases between them. The germline gives CDR1 SGHRS, CDR2 YFSETQ. This CDR3 contains 14 residues.

J is TRBJ2-7 and V is TRBV11-2, with 7 bases that match TRBD1. V gave up 1 base and J gave up 2 bases; unmatched junction bases: 5. CDR1 is SGHAT, CDR2 FQNNGV, per germline. This CDR3 is 15 amino acids long. CDR3 sequence (DNA): TGTGCCAGCAGCTTAGGAAACAGGGGACCCTACGAGCAGTACTTC. Amino acids: CASSLGNRGPYEQYF.

This chain joins TRBV27 and TRBJ2-7, with TRBD1 as a possible D gene (6 bases). This CDR3 contains 12 residues. V was clipped by 6 bases and J by 7 bases, with 13 bases between them. CDR1 and CDR2 (germline): MNHEY, SMNVEV (reference sequence). CDR3 sequence (DNA): TGTGCCAGCAGCCTACTGACAGGAGAGCAGTACTTC. This sequence encodes CASSLLTGEQYF.